These 2 T cell receptor beta chains were sequenced from one sample in a study of circulating CD8 cells and anti-PD-1 response in melanoma. Four subsets defined by PD-1 and/or TIGIT were sorted from live CD3+CD8+TCRalphabeta+ cells. Using 15 ng of total RNA, TCR libraries were made with the QIAseq Immune Repertoire TCR panel. MiXCR, applied by TCRdb to the reads, yields one record per CDR3 protein. The sample records just over 200 distinct CDR3 sequences, around 15% being singletons. Material: CD8+ T cells from PBMCs, obtained at baseline or after one month of anti-PD-1 therapy (not recorded which). The receptors derive from a human donor with melanoma.

By sample fraction, this clonotype is large. V usage is TRBV20-1 and J usage is TRBJ2-1; no definite D call. The ends were cut back, 3 bases at V and 3 bases at J, with 12 bases in the middle. Looked up from germline, CDR1 is DFQATT and CDR2 is SNEGSKA (reference sequence). The CDR3 spans 14 residues. The CDR3 DNA follows: TGCAGTGCTAGCCGAGCTCCAAGCTACAATGAGCAGTTCTTC. Translated: CSASRAPSYNEQFF.

For this clonotype: The likely explanation is a read error, given a far larger clone one base away. The genes are TRBV19 and TRBJ2-7; D may be TRBD1 or TRBD2 (6 bases each). Deletions cut 5 bases from V and 11 bases from J, with 19 bases between. The CDR3 has 13 residues. The germline CDR1 and CDR2 sequences are LNHDA and SQIVND (reference sequence). The CDR3 DNA reads TGTGCCAGTAGTTTTGGATTCAGGGGACTCGAGTACTTC. The encoded protein is CASSFGFRGLEYF.